This T cell receptor (beta chain) was found in a study of cytomegalovirus exposure and HLA in healthy donors (dated by TCRdb to the late 2010s). Study-wide context: According to a later analysis, one platform produced both the 100 to 150 validation repertoires and the 720 or so repertoires of the first cohort. High-throughput TCR immunosequencing, statistical association of individual TCRs with disease status, and machine learning were combined to predict cytomegalovirus infection status. A separate validation cohort of roughly 120 different subjects was used in addition to the 666-subject first cohort. The aim of the study was to test whether cataloging public T cell receptors could identify signatures of past pathogen exposure. Here is what the overall study found, with its caveats: Most TCR sequences were observed very rarely across donors, whereas some public TCRs were present in many individuals. The authors suggested that the approach could potentially be generalized to other disease states and immunological phenotypes. In the study, 164 TCR beta chains were listed as associated with cytomegalovirus. In a later analysis, TCRs clustered in the first cohort were found to also tend to co-occur in the 100 to 150 validation repertoires, with approximately 95% of cluster scores above 0. Cytomegalovirus status was reported to be diagnosed by the classifier with high specificity and sensitivity in both the original and validation cohorts. A later analysis had no HLA typing for the validation cohort, so co-occurrence there was scored across all 110 or so repertoires. In vitro tests confirmed that a few of the cytomegalovirus-associated TCR beta chains recognize cytomegalovirus antigens.

The CDR3, cysteine through phenylalanine, is 15 amino acids long. Only CDR3 DNA is held: 45 bases, read in frame from base 1. Trimming at the junction amounts to 6 bases on V and 5 bases on J, and the germline ends lie 19 bases apart. The germline V gene gives CDR1 as MGHRA and CDR2 as YSYEKL. This clone was seen a few times. Its binding antigen is unknown. No much larger clone is present one base from it, and per-base qualities are unavailable. Separate from the approximately 700-subject first cohort, the validation cohort of about 130 subjects was the group to which the donors belonged. Library preparation was by the immunoSEQ multiplex PCR assay. On the authors' methods: A statistical classification framework was developed to diagnose cytomegalovirus status using the catalog of TCR beta chain sequences. The table was pulled from immuneACCESS by TCRdb, which kept in-frame rearrangements only. Such tables lose some clones; where checked, under half of the loss comes from unresolved V genes, and the rest has no known cause. The V and J calls and clone size come from that table; D and trimming were worked out from the DNA. For this sample there are some 72,000 clones; approximately 95% appear just once. The ten largest account for less than 2% of the sample.

The TCR was taken from a man aged 18 to 35 in good health and CMV-seropositive. Specimen: PBMCs. The chain links TRBV4-1 with TRBJ1-2; the D gene lacks a confident call. The DNA sequence is as follows: TGCGCCAGCAGGACGGGGAACCGACTAGGATATGGCTACACCTTC. Its translation reads: CASRTGNRLGYGYTF.